Below are 18 T cell receptor beta chains sequenced from a single sample in a study of T cell responses to AZD1222 COVID-19 vaccine (dated by TCRdb to about 2021). The sample's time point label is to be understood as: about 28 days (+/-7) after the second vaccine dose. The library was prepared using the immunoSEQ multiplex PCR assay. TCRdb retrieved this table from immuneACCESS and kept in-frame rearrangements only. Not all clones are present; in checked studies, unresolved V genes account for under half, and no reason is known for the remainder. This sample comprises about 99,000 clones, more than 85% of them detected only once. The ten largest clones take up around 8.4% of the sample. The starting material was peripheral blood, obtained 28 days after the second AZD1222 dose. The receptor source for this set is an adult who received the AZD1222 COVID-19 vaccine.

The chain has TRBV19 and TRBJ2-6; no reliable D call. The germline gives CDR1 LNHDA, CDR2 SQIVND (reference sequence). V gave up 5 bases and J gave up 2 bases, with 7 bases separating them. This CDR3 comprises 14 residues. CDR3 bases: TGTGCCAGTAGTCCATCAACTGGGGCCAACGTCCTGACTTTC. Translating it yields CASSPSTGANVLTF.

The V gene is TRBV7-9, the J gene TRBJ2-5, with D hard to call. Germline-derived CDR1 and CDR2 are SEHNR and FQNEAQ (reference sequence). V dropped 4 bases and J dropped 2 bases, with 14 bases sitting between them. This CDR3 region has 15 residues. The CDR3 DNA reads as TGTGCCAGCAGCTCTTGGACGGTCCGACAAGAGACCCAGTACTTC. Translation gives CASSSWTVRQETQYF.

The V gene is TRBV5-1, the J gene TRBJ1-2; D unresolved. The CDR3 has 16 amino acids. With 1 base removed from V and 2 bases from J, the gap between germline ends came to 15 bases. CDR1 and CDR2 from the germline V gene are SGHRS and YFSETQ. CDR3 bases: TGCGCCAGCAGCTTGTTCCCAGAGGGTTTAAACTATGGCTACACCTTC. Translated: CASSLFPEGLNYGYTF.

The genes are TRBV19 and TRBJ2-1, with 10 bases identical to TRBD2. CDR3 length equals 15 residues. Germline-derived CDR1 and CDR2 are LNHDA and SQIVND (reference sequence). V shed 7 bases and J 10 bases; nucleotides not matched to a gene: 13. The CDR3 loop is CASTPRGLAYIEQFF. DNA of the CDR3: TGTGCCAGTACCCCGCGGGGACTAGCGTACATAGAGCAGTTCTTC.

The chain is built from TRBV25-1 and TRBJ1-1, with D hard to call. V lost 9 bases and J lost 5, with 16 bases in between. This CDR3 is 13 amino acids long. CDR1 and CDR2 (germline): MGHDK, SYGVNS. The CDR3 coding sequence is TGTGCCAGTTCTCCTAAGGGAGAAACTGAAGCTTTCTTT. Protein: CASSPKGETEAFF.

The rearrangement uses TRBV2 and TRBJ2-1; TRBD2 matches 14 bases. This CDR3 region has 15 residues. Germline CDR1 and CDR2: SNHLY and FYNNEI. V was clipped by 3 bases and J by 9 bases; unmatched bases: 4. Written as DNA, the CDR3 is TGTGCCAGCAGTGAGGGACTAGCGGGAGTAGGTGAGCAGTTCTTC. This encodes CASSEGLAGVGEQFF.

The genes are TRBV2 and TRBJ1-1, with D maybe TRBD1 (6 bases). This CDR3 spans 13 amino acids. Germline-derived CDR1 and CDR2 are SNHLY and FYNNEI. V was shortened by 4 bases and J by 5 bases, with 11 bases between the two germline ends. The CDR3, as DNA: TGTGCCAGCAGTGTTGAAGGGGGGACTGAAGCTTTCTTT. It is translated as CASSVEGGTEAFF.

CDR3 coding DNA: TGTGCCAGCAGCTTTCCGTTAGGAGGCACAGATACGCAGTATTTT. Encoded protein: CASSFPLGGTDTQYF. This chain joins TRBV5-4 and TRBJ2-3, with unresolved D. Germline V lookup: CDR1 SGHNT, CDR2 YYREEE (reference sequence). V lost 2 bases and J 1 base, leaving 11 bases between the germline ends. The CDR3 has 15 amino acids.

This clone was detected only once. The V and J genes are TRBV10-3 and TRBJ1-4, with D possibly TRBD1 on 6 matching bases. Germline V gene data show CDR1 as ENHRY and CDR2 as SYGVKD. Between the trimmed V and J ends, which lost 4 bases and 3 bases, there was a span of 15 bases. The CDR3 is 16 amino acids. The CDR3 reads CAISATGSAANEKLFF. The CDR3 coding sequence is TGTGCCATCAGTGCCACAGGGAGTGCGGCTAATGAAAAACTGTTTTTT.

The table lists this clone with a count of one. The rearrangement links TRBV9 to TRBJ2-7, with D possibly TRBD2 on 6 matching bases. The CDR3 length is 16 residues. The V end was cut by 4 bases, the J end by 0 bases, with 17 bases between. The germline V gene encodes CDR1 SGDLS and CDR2 YYNGEE. CDR3 amino acids: CASSPSVSGVSYEQYF. The CDR3 DNA sequence: TGTGCCAGCAGCCCCAGTGTTAGCGGAGTCTCCTACGAGCAGTACTTC.

The chain recombines TRBV12-3 or TRBV12-4 with TRBJ1-1; D is perhaps TRBD1 (5 bases). The CDR3 contains 13 residues. Trimming left V 1 base short and J 5 bases short, with 8 bases between. As DNA, the CDR3 is TGTGCCAGCAGTTTAGTAGGGGCGACTGAAGCTTTCTTT. Translating gives CASSLVGATEAFF.

The chain carries TRBV6-4 and TRBJ2-5; 8 bases align to TRBD2. CDR1 is MRHNA and CDR2 is SNTAGT in the germline V gene. V shed 3 bases, J shed 7 bases, and the junction held 4 bases outside the gene matches. This CDR3 comprises 13 residues. The CDR3: CASSERAGGTQYF. DNA for the CDR3: TGTGCCAGCAGTGAAAGGGCGGGAGGGACCCAGTACTTC.

This chain uses TRBV5-1 with TRBJ2-2; unclear D gene. The germline V gene encodes CDR1 SGHRS and CDR2 YFSETQ. Deletions cut 1 base from V and 2 bases from J, with 9 bases between. CDR3 length: 15 amino acids. The CDR3 sequence: CASSLRTANTGELFF. As DNA, the CDR3 is TGCGCCAGCAGCTTGCGGACCGCCAACACCGGGGAGCTGTTTTTT.

The chain carries TRBV18 and TRBJ2-3; D ambiguous. The CDR3 runs to 16 residues. Germline loops: CDR1 KGHSH, CDR2 LQKENI. Trimming pared 0 bases from V and 2 bases from J, leaving 12 bases between. The CDR3: CASSPPDGPNTDTQYF. The CDR3 DNA follows: TGTGCCAGCTCACCACCAGACGGGCCTAACACAGATACGCAGTATTTT.

The chain employs TRBV6-6 and TRBJ1-4; D call uncertain. CDR1 is MNHNY, CDR2 SVGAGI, per germline (reference sequence). V was shortened by 5 bases and J by 5 bases, with 18 bases between the two germline ends. The CDR3 spans 16 residues. CDR3 nucleotide sequence: TGTGCCAGCAGTGCAACCCCGACACGAAAAAATGAAAAACTGTTTTTT. This encodes CASSATPTRKNEKLFF.

The V gene is TRBV28, the J gene TRBJ1-5, with D tentatively TRBD1 (6 bases). CDR3 size: 16 residues. Trimming removed 3 bases at V and 4 bases at J, with 16 bases between. Germline CDR1 reads MDHEN; CDR2 reads SYDVKM. This CDR3 is CASSLRGAGRNQPQHF. The CDR3 nucleotides read TGTGCCAGCAGTTTGAGGGGGGCAGGGCGGAATCAGCCCCAGCATTTT.

The chain is built from TRBV30 and TRBJ1-6; D remains unclear. This CDR3 has 12 amino acids. From germline, CDR1 is GTSNPN and CDR2 SVGIG (reference sequence). V lost 3 bases to trimming and J lost 5 bases, with 5 bases between them. CDR3 amino acids: CAWSINNSPLHF. CDR3 nucleotide sequence: TGTGCCTGGAGCATTAATAATTCACCCCTCCACTTT. Based on the CDR3 plus reference TRBV30 and TRBJ1-6, the full variable domain is SQTIHQWPATLVQPVGSPLSLECTVEGTSNPNLYWYRQAAGRGLQLLFYSVGIGQISSEVPQNLSASRPQDRQFILSSKKLLLSDSGFYLCAWSINNSPLHFGNGTRLTVT.

This rearrangement joins TRBV20-1 to TRBJ2-1; maybe TRBD1 (5 bases). This CDR3 spans 11 amino acids. Germline V gene data show CDR1 as DFQATT and CDR2 as SNEGSKA (reference sequence). V was shortened by 7 bases and J by 5 bases, with 9 bases between the two germline ends. CDR3 sequence: CSGGHHNEQFF. CDR3 nucleotides: TGCAGTGGGGGCCACCACAATGAGCAGTTCTTC.